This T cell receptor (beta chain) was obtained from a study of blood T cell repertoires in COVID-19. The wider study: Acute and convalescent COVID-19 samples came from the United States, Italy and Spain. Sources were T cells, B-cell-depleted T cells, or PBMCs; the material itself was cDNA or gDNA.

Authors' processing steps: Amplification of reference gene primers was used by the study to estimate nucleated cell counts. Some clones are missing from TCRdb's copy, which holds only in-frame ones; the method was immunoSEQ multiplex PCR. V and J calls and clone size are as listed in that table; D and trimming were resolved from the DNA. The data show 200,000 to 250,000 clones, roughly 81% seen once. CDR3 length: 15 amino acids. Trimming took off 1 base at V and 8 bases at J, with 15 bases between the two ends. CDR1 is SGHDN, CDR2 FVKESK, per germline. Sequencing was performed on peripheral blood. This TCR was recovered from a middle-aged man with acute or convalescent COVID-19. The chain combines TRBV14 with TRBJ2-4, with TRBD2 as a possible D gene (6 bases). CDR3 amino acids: CASSQVAGSFDIQYF. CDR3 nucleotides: TGTGCCAGCAGCCAAGTCGCGGGGAGTTTTGACATTCAGTACTTC.